Given below is one T cell receptor (beta chain) in context. Sequencing was performed with immunoSEQ multiplex PCR; in TCRdb, only in-frame clones are kept and a portion is missing. Of 130,000 to 150,000 clones in the sample, almost 85% were seen once. Enrollees, about 18 to 89 years old, lived in roughly 24 US areas. Cohorts were assigned according to the clinical history that participants reported. The source of the sample is a study of blood T cell repertoires in COVID-19. V was clipped by 6 bases and J by 4 bases; unmatched bases: 8. The CDR3 is 14 residues long. Germline V gene lookup returns CDR1 MNHNY and CDR2 SVGAGI (reference sequence).

The chain combines TRBV6-6 with TRBJ1-1; TRBD1 matches 7 bases. This TCR was sampled from a man aged 35 to 55 with acute COVID-19. Sequencing input: PBMCs or T cells enriched from blood (not recorded which). This chain's CDR3 is CASSPGTGVTEAFF. For the CDR3, the DNA is TGTGCCAGCAGCCCCGGAACAGGGGTCACTGAAGCTTTCTTT.